Here is one T cell receptor beta chain with its context. The data stem from a study of blood T cell repertoires in COVID-19. Per the original methods: Estimation of nucleated cell counts was performed using reference gene primer amplification. Sequencing was performed with immunoSEQ multiplex PCR; in TCRdb, only in-frame clones are kept and a portion is missing. V, J and clone size are taken as reported in that table, and D and trimming were inferred from the DNA itself. The table includes over 250,000 clones, 80% to 90% detected once. The germline gives CDR1 ENHRY, CDR2 SYGVKD. The CDR3 totals 12 residues. V lost 5 bases, J lost 5 bases, and 9 bases lay in between. Seattle participants joined during active infection and were tracked over time.

The rearrangement joins TRBV10-3 to TRBJ2-5; the D is unclear. The sequencing sample was made of peripheral blood. The receptor comes from a woman in her 70s with COVID-19, enrolled during active disease. The CDR3 here is CAISTGRETQYF. The CDR3 nucleotides are TGTGCCATCAGTACGGGTCGGGAGACCCAGTACTTC.